This TCR beta chain was identified during a study of blood T cell repertoires in COVID-19. Study context: Sites in the United States, Italy and Spain provided acute and convalescent COVID-19 samples. T cells, B-cell-depleted T cells, or PBMCs supplied cDNA or gDNA.

Trimming removed 8 bases from V and 0 bases from J; junction bases left unmatched: 5. CDR1 is SQVTM and CDR2 is ANQGSEA in the germline V gene. The CDR3 extends over 14 amino acids. Per the authors' pipeline: For nucleated cells, counts were estimated from reference gene primer amplification. Data came from immunoSEQ multiplex PCR; TCRdb stores just in-frame clones and leaves some out. That table is the source of V, J and clone size, and D and trimming were worked out from the DNA. Among 150,000 to 200,000 clones listed, just under 90% were seen once. The sample comprised peripheral blood. The V and J genes are TRBV29-1 and TRBJ2-3, with TRBD2 matching 10 bases. The sequence was obtained from a woman aged 18-30 years who had recovered from COVID-19. This chain's CDR3 is CSQAGGVSTDTQYF. Here the CDR3 DNA reads TGCAGCCAAGCGGGGGGGGTTAGCACAGATACGCAGTATTTT.